This TCR beta chain was sequenced in a study of blood T cells in healthy people across ages. General study points: No conclusive comparison of naive versus antigen-experienced cells was possible with unsorted PBMCs. Long-lived and aged donors differed, with more naive CD4+ cells and higher diversity in the long-lived.

Next came a second PCR, run for about 6 to 11 cycles, which used a sample-barcoded 5' primer along with a J-beta primer mix. The template-switch adaptor, which had 12 random nucleotides, put a tag on each cDNA molecule. TCRdb used MiXCR to reprocess the 5' RACE reads, holding one entry per CDR3 protein. The top ten hold just over 4% of the sample, which has roughly 1.5 million distinct CDR3 sequences, under 55% seen once. Note on this clonotype: The antigen is undetermined.

Per sample, at least 5 micrograms of total RNA were extracted. The source is a woman aged 18-35 years in good health. Sequenced material: blood.

CDR3 residues: CASATVAGSDYGYTF. For the CDR3, the DNA is TGTGCCAGCGCGACGGTAGCAGGGTCGGACTATGGCTACACCTTC. This chain connects TRBV6-5 to TRBJ1-2, with a weak D call TRBD1 (5 bases). The germline V and J ends were trimmed by 8 bases and 3 bases, with 19 bases remaining between them. The CDR3 totals 15 residues. Germline V gene lookup returns CDR1 MNHEY and CDR2 SVGAGI.